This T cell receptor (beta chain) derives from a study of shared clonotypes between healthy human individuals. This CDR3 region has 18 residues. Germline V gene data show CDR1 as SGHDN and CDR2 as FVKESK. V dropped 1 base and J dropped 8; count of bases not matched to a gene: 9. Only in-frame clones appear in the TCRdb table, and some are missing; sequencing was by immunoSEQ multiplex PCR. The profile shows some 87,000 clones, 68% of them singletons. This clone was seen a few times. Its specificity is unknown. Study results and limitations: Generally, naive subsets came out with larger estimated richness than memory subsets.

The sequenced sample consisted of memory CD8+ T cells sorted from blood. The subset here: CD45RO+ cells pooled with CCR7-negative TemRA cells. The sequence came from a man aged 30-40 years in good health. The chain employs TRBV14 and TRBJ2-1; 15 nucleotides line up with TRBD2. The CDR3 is CASSQVPGLAGGLHEQFF. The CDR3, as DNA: TGTGCCAGCAGCCAAGTCCCCGGACTAGCGGGAGGGTTGCATGAGCAGTTCTTC.